A selection of T cell receptor beta chains follows, all from one sample in a study of identical twins. One entry per CDR3 protein results from TCRdb running MiXCR on the 5' RACE reads. The data contain roughly 720,000 distinct CDR3 sequences, about 18% of them singletons. The data also belong to a second study, concerning T cells expressing NK-cell markers.

Input material: PBMCs. These receptors were taken from a woman between 18 and 29 years old in good health. Both conserved end residues are part of each CDR3. The D gene is left open where the match is weak. Clone size is given for some rows only: seen once, a few or many times, or a class if the clone is expanded.

V	J	size	D	CDR3	DNA
TRBV28	TRBJ2-5	.	TRBD2	CASSARPGLAGGDPQETQYF	TGTGCCAGCAGTGCCAGACCGGGACTAGCGGGGGGCGATCCTCAAGAGACCCAGTACTTC
TRBV13	TRBJ2-3	.	.	CASGGGRGDTQYF	TGTGCCAGCGGGGGGGGCCGTGGAGATACGCAGTATTTT
TRBV5-5	TRBJ2-7	.	.	CASSPPGREQYF	TGTGCCAGCAGCCCCCCTGGACGCGAGCAGTACTTC
TRBV7-9	TRBJ2-2	.	TRBD1	CASSLQGAYGELFF	TGTGCCAGCAGCCTACAGGGGGCTTACGGGGAGCTGTTTTTT
TRBV7-2	TRBJ2-1	few	.	CASSLGMAGTYNEQFF	TGTGCCAGCAGCTTAGGAATGGCGGGGACCTACAATGAGCAGTTCTTC
TRBV6-1	TRBJ2-1	.	.	CASSEHGGPVGEQFF	TGTGCCAGCAGTGAGCATGGGGGGCCAGTCGGTGAGCAGTTCTTC
TRBV10-3	TRBJ2-7	.	TRBD1	CAIRLGDRLSDEQYF	TGTGCCATCAGGTTGGGGGACAGGTTGTCCGACGAGCAGTACTTC
TRBV2	TRBJ2-7	.	TRBD1	CASRGDSSYEQYF	TGTGCCAGCAGGGGGGACAGCTCCTACGAGCAGTACTTC
TRBV25-1	TRBJ2-1	few	.	CASSLWTFVYNEQFF	TGTGCCAGCAGTCTATGGACCTTCGTTTACAATGAGCAGTTCTTC
TRBV20-1	TRBJ2-5	few	.	CSATQGGQETQYF	TGCAGTGCTACCCAGGGAGGACAAGAGACCCAGTACTTC
TRBV12-3/TRBV12-4	TRBJ2-7	few	TRBD2	CASRGGLAYEQYF	TGTGCCAGCAGGGGGGGACTAGCCTACGAGCAGTACTTC
TRBV2	TRBJ2-1	.	TRBD2	CASSRLAGRSYNEQFF	TGTGCCAGCAGTCGACTAGCGGGGCGCTCCTACAATGAGCAGTTCTTC
TRBV7-2	TRBJ1-6	few	.	CASRSAQSPLHF	TGTGCCAGCAGGTCGGCGCAGTCACCCCTCCACTTT
TRBV11-2	TRBJ2-1	few	TRBD2	CASSLRFGASGGTNEQFF	TGTGCCAGCAGCTTAAGGTTCGGCGCTAGCGGGGGAACCAATGAGCAGTTCTTC
TRBV5-1	TRBJ2-1	many	TRBD2	CASSLGLALNEQFF	TGCGCCAGCAGCTTGGGACTAGCGTTAAATGAGCAGTTCTTC
TRBV12-3/TRBV12-4	TRBJ2-1	few	.	CASSLYGGSSFF	TGTGCCAGCAGTTTGTATGGTGGGAGTTCGTTCTTC
TRBV20-1	TRBJ2-1	.	TRBD2	CSARDRKRGVGNEQFF	TGCAGTGCTAGAGACCGGAAGCGGGGGGTGGGCAATGAGCAGTTCTTC